The 19 T cell receptor beta chains listed next were all sequenced from one sample in a study of PD-1 blockade in classical Hodgkin lymphoma (dated by TCRdb to about 2020). The library was built by means of the immunoSEQ multiplex PCR assay. Drawn from immuneACCESS, this table holds only the in-frame rearrangements with V and J called that TCRdb kept. Clones are partly lost; checked studies trace under half to an unresolved V gene and leave the rest unexplained. The sample table holds under 15,000 clones, of which roughly 84% were seen once. The top ten clones comprise roughly 24% of the sample. The time point label, as the study defines it: cycle 1 day 1 (C1D1), immediately before nivolumab initiation. Every trial patient had relapsed following autologous stem cell transplantation, and prior brentuximab vedotin exposure was what differed among cohorts A, B and C. Sequenced here: peripheral blood mononuclear cells (PBMCs), sampled at baseline. Receptor source: a human donor with classical Hodgkin lymphoma.

Only one count was recorded for this clone. The J gene is TRBJ1-3, the V gene TRBV9, with 9 bases lining up with TRBD1. The ends lost 4 bases at V and 2 bases at J; junction bases unmatched: 10. The CDR3 extends over 17 amino acids. In germline, CDR1 is SGDLS, CDR2 YYNGEE. In DNA, the CDR3 is TGTGCCAGCAGCTTGACAGGGACAGGGTCCACTGGAAACACCATATATTTT. Translated: CASSLTGTGSTGNTIYF.

The V call is TRBV10-2, the J call TRBJ1-6; a weak D match, TRBD1 (6 bases). The CDR3 consists of 15 residues. V was pared by 5 bases and J by 9 bases, with 17 bases between. The germline CDR1 and CDR2 sequences are WSHSY and SAAADI. The CDR3 region is CASSKTGGGVSPLHF. In DNA, the CDR3 is TGCGCCAGCAGTAAGACGGGAGGGGGTGTTTCACCCCTCCACTTT.

The V call is TRBV27, the J call TRBJ2-1; no firm D call. This CDR3 has 11 residues. CDR1 is MNHEY and CDR2 is SMNVEV in the germline V gene (reference sequence). Between the trimmed V and J ends, which lost 3 bases and 6 bases, there was a span of 3 bases. The CDR3 sequence is CASSLANEQFF. The DNA of the CDR3 is TGTGCCAGCAGTTTGGCCAATGAGCAGTTCTTC.

This clone was counted only a few times. The chain is built from TRBV28 and TRBJ1-1, with D perhaps matching TRBD1 (6 bases). This CDR3 spans 15 amino acids. Trimming cost V 4 bases and J 0 bases, with 12 bases left between them. Germline CDR1 MDHEN, CDR2 SYDVKM. The CDR3 bases are TGTGCCAGCAGTTCAGCCGGGACACTGAACACTGAAGCTTTCTTT. Its protein is CASSSAGTLNTEAFF.

The chain uses TRBV11-3 and TRBJ2-3, with TRBD1 as a possible D gene (5 bases). CDR3 length: 13 amino acids. V lost 5 bases, J lost 6 bases, and 12 bases lay in between. CDR1 and CDR2 from the germline V gene are SGHNT and YENEEA. The CDR3, as DNA: TGTGCCAGCAGCCAGCAGGGAAGGGATACGCAGTATTTT. It specifies CASSQQGRDTQYF. The full variable domain, rest sourced from reference TRBV11-3 and TRBJ2-3, is EAGVVQSPRYKIIEKKQPVAFWCNPISGHNTLYWYLQNLGQGPELLIRYENEEAVDDSQLPKDRFSAERLKGVDSTLKIQPAELGDSAVYLCASSQQGRDTQYFGPGTRLTVL.

The CDR3 sequence: CASSLYGGSRYSNQPQHF. In DNA, the CDR3 is TGTGCCAGCAGCTTATATGGCGGTTCAAGATATAGCAATCAGCCCCAGCATTTT. This chain joins TRBV7-2 and TRBJ1-5, with D unresolved. Germline V gene data show CDR1 as SGHTA and CDR2 as FQGNSA. CDR3 length: 18 amino acids. V was cut by 2 bases and J by 0 bases, with 17 bases left in between.

This rearrangement joins TRBV7-2 to TRBJ2-7; 8 bases map to TRBD1. Per germline, CDR1 SGHTA and CDR2 FQGNSA. J was trimmed by 4 bases and V by 1 base; bases with no gene match: 6. This CDR3 has 15 amino acids. The CDR3 nucleotides are TGTGCCAGCAGCTTAGATCGGGGACAGGAGTACGAGCAGTACGTC. It specifies CASSLDRGQEYEQYV.

The chain recombines TRBV11-2 with TRBJ2-7; no firm D call. This CDR3 comprises 14 residues. Trimming removed 7 bases at V and 0 bases at J, with 13 bases between. Germline assignment: CDR1 SGHAT and CDR2 FQNNGV. The CDR3 loop is CASTAGLSSYEQYF. The CDR3 nucleotides are TGTGCCAGCACCGCCGGCCTCAGCTCCTACGAGCAGTACTTC. Together with reference TRBV11-2 and TRBJ2-7, the CDR3 gives the full variable domain: EAGVAQSPRYKIIEKRQSVAFWCNPISGHATLYWYQQILGQGPKLLIQFQNNGVVDDSQLPKDRFSAERLKGVDSTLKIQPAKLEDSAVYLCASTAGLSSYEQYFGPGTRLTVT.

V is TRBV19 and J is TRBJ1-2, with 9 bases matching TRBD1. The CDR3 contains 16 residues. From germline, CDR1 is LNHDA and CDR2 SQIVND (reference sequence). Losses at the gene ends were 7 bases for V and 7 bases for J; bases not matched to a gene: 16. The CDR3 here is CASTDPPQGARSGYTF. The DNA of the CDR3 is TGTGCCAGTACCGACCCCCCACAGGGGGCAAGGAGTGGCTACACCTTC.

This clone was seen a few times. The chain has TRBV2 and TRBJ1-2; 9 positions agree with TRBD1. Per germline, CDR1 SNHLY and CDR2 FYNNEI. The CDR3 runs to 12 residues. V was clipped by 6 bases and J by 8 bases; unmatched bases: 4. CDR3 protein: CASRGTGLGYTF. CDR3 DNA sequence: TGTGCCAGCAGGGGGACAGGGTTAGGCTACACCTTC.

The chain couples TRBV7-9 to TRBJ2-4; D is possibly TRBD1 (7 bases). The CDR3 runs to 16 residues. Germline V gene data show CDR1 as SEHNR and CDR2 as FQNEAQ (reference sequence). Trimming stripped 6 bases from V and 0 bases from J, with 15 bases between. The CDR3 DNA sequence: TGTGCCAGCAGTCACGACAGGGACTTAGCCAAAAACATTCAGTACTTC. Amino acids: CASSHDRDLAKNIQYF.

The genes are TRBV19 and TRBJ1-4, with D unresolved. The CDR3 contains 15 residues. The germline gives CDR1 LNHDA, CDR2 SQIVND (reference sequence). The V and J ends lost 3 bases and 0 bases respectively, with 8 bases between them. This CDR3 is CASSIWGTTNEKLFF. The CDR3 nucleotides are TGTGCCAGTAGTATTTGGGGAACAACTAATGAAAAACTGTTTTTT.

A single count supports this clone. The chain has TRBV29-1 and TRBJ1-4, with a tentative D call TRBD1 (6 bases). The CDR3 sequence is 14 residues long. V lost 1 base and J 3 bases, leaving 9 bases between the germline ends. Per germline, CDR1 SQVTM and CDR2 ANQGSEA. The CDR3 is CSVEVGGANEKLFF. CDR3 bases: TGCAGCGTTGAAGTAGGGGGAGCTAATGAAAAACTGTTTTTT.

The gene calls are TRBV5-1 and TRBJ2-5; no firm D call. V dropped 4 bases and J dropped 5 bases, with 15 bases sitting between them. Germline CDR1 and CDR2: SGHRS and YFSETQ. CDR3 size: 14 residues. CDR3 bases: TGCGCCAGCAGCGGGTTGAGTCGGTCGGAGACCCAGTACTTC. As protein: CASSGLSRSETQYF.

This chain connects TRBV6-1 to TRBJ1-6; possible D gene TRBD1, 6 bases. The CDR3 has 14 residues. V lost 6 bases, J lost 13 bases, and 19 bases lay in between. The V gene's germline CDR1 is MNHNS and CDR2 SASEGT. CDR3 in DNA: TGTGCCAGCAGGGGTCCTCGGGACATCAGTCCCCTCCACTTT. Translation: CASRGPRDISPLHF.

This rearrangement joins TRBV5-4 to TRBJ2-5; tentative D call: TRBD2 (7 bases). Trimming removed 4 bases at V and 5 bases at J, with 18 bases between. Germline CDR1 and CDR2: SGHNT and YYREEE (reference sequence). This CDR3 has 15 amino acids. The CDR3 DNA follows: TGTGCCAGCAGCCCTACGGGGGGCGGACCGGAGACCCAGTACTTC. The encoded protein is CASSPTGGGPETQYF.

This chain links TRBV9 with TRBJ2-1; TRBD2 matches at 7 bases. Germline V gene lookup returns CDR1 SGDLS and CDR2 YYNGEE. The CDR3 loop spans 19 amino acids. V lost 2 bases, J lost 0 bases, and 14 bases stayed unmatched. DNA of the CDR3: TGTGCCAGCAGCGTGCCGACCGGGACTGGCGGGAGCTCCTACAATGAGCAGTTCTTC. Translation: CASSVPTGTGGSSYNEQFF.

V and J are TRBV9 and TRBJ2-7; D gene uncertain. V lost 4 bases and J 0 bases, leaving 11 bases between the germline ends. This CDR3 spans 14 amino acids. Germline loops: CDR1 SGDLS, CDR2 YYNGEE. CDR3 DNA sequence: TGTGCCAGCAGCCCCGGTGTTGGCTCCTACGAGCAGTACTTC. It encodes CASSPGVGSYEQYF.

The chain recombines TRBV18 with TRBJ1-4; 8 nucleotides line up with TRBD1. This CDR3 has 15 residues. The germline V gene encodes CDR1 KGHSH and CDR2 LQKENI. V was pared by 4 bases and J by 8 bases, with 9 bases of the junction left unmatched. In DNA form, the CDR3 reads TGTGCCAGCTCACTGGACAGGGTTTGGGACGAAAAACTGTTTTTT. It specifies CASSLDRVWDEKLFF.